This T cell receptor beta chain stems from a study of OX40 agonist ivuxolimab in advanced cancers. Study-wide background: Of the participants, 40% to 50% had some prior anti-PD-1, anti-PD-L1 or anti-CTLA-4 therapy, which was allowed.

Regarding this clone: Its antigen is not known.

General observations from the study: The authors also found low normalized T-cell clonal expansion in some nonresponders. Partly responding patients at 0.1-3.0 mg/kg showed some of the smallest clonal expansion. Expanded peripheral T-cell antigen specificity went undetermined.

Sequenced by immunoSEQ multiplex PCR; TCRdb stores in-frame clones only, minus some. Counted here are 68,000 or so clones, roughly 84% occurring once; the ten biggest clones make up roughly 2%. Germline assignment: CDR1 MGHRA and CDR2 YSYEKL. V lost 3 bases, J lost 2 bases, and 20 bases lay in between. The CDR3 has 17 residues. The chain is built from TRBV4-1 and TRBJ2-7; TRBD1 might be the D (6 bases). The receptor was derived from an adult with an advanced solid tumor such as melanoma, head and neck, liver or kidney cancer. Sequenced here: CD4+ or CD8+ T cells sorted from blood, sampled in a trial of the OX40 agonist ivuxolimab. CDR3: CASSHGTPGTSPYEQYF. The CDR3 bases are TGCGCCAGCAGCCACGGTACCCCCGGGACAAGTCCCTACGAGCAGTACTTC.